These 18 T cell receptor beta chains originate from one sample sequenced in a study of T cells in Graves' hyperthyroidism and ophthalmopathy. The TCR beta CDR3 regions underwent amplification using RNA transcripts as the source. The HTBI primer set was used in a first-round RT-PCR of the TCR CDR3. TCRdb reanalysed the multiplex PCR reads using MiXCR and keeps one entry per CDR3 protein. The table shows roughly 250,000 distinct CDR3 sequences, with approximately 14% occurring only once. The material sequenced was blood. Every receptor here comes from a middle-aged woman with Graves' hyperthyroidism that later progressed to Graves' ophthalmopathy.

This clonotype was counted many times. The rearrangement uses TRBV7-2 and TRBJ1-5, with a tentative D call TRBD1 (5 bases). CDR3 size: 15 residues. V was clipped by 0 bases and J by 5 bases, with 11 bases between them. CDR1 is SGHTA, CDR2 FQGNSA, per germline. The CDR3 coding sequence is TGTGCCAGCAGCTTAGCGCTCAAGGGGTATCAGCCCCAGCATTTT. Translating it yields CASSLALKGYQPQHF.

For this clonotype: One junction end does not reproduce the germline sequence, and a read error may be involved. J is TRBJ2-5 and V is TRBV2; 7 nucleotides match TRBD1. The CDR3 consists of 14 residues. CDR1 and CDR2 from the germline V gene are SNHLY and FYNNEI. CDR3 amino acids: CASTFETGKETQHF. The CDR3 bases are TGTGCCAGCACCTTCGAGACAGGGAAGGAGACCCAGCACTTC.

The chain recombines TRBV28 with TRBJ1-6; 9 positions agree with TRBD1. V was pared by 4 bases and J by 11 bases, with 12 bases of the junction left unmatched. Germline V CDR1 and CDR2: MDHEN, SYDVKM. This CDR3 contains 16 residues. CDR3: CASSSSGTGSWAPLHF. The CDR3, as DNA: TGTGCCAGCAGTTCATCCGGGACAGGGTCTTGGGCACCCCTCCACTTT.

The sample holds many counts of this clonotype. This chain connects TRBV20-1 to TRBJ2-3; D remains unclear. CDR1 and CDR2 from the germline V gene are DFQATT and SNEGSKA (reference sequence). The CDR3 covers 12 residues. The ends were cut back, 6 bases at V and 2 bases at J, with 9 bases in the middle. The CDR3 here is CSARNNTDTQYF. CDR3 bases: TGCAGTGCGAGGAATAACACAGATACGCAGTATTTT.

In this sample, this clonotype turned up many times. This chain connects TRBV2 to TRBJ2-2, with 8 bases identical to TRBD2. This CDR3 comprises 18 residues. V shed 8 bases, J shed 4 bases, and the junction held 18 bases outside the gene matches. The germline V gene has CDR1 SNHLY and CDR2 FYNNEI. Here the CDR3 reads CASQSGREALRGTGELFF. The CDR3, as DNA: TGTGCCAGCCAGTCGGGGCGGGAGGCGCTTCGGGGCACCGGGGAGCTGTTTTTT.

This chain connects TRBV6-5 to TRBJ1-3; a possible D gene is TRBD1 (5 bases). V lost 4 bases and J 0 bases, leaving 16 bases between the germline ends. The CDR3 has 17 residues. The germline gives CDR1 MNHEY, CDR2 SVGAGI. CDR3 amino acids: CASSFDATGISGNTIYF. In nucleotides, the CDR3 is TGTGCCAGCAGTTTCGATGCCACAGGAATCTCTGGAAACACCATATATTTT.

This clonotype was found many times. The genes are TRBV5-6 and TRBJ2-1; D uncertain. The CDR3 is made up of 11 amino acids. Trimming removed 4 bases at V and 6 bases at J, with 5 bases between. From germline, CDR1 is SGHDT and CDR2 YYEEEE. CDR3: CASSTSNEQFF. The CDR3 DNA is TGTGCCAGCAGCACGAGCAATGAGCAGTTCTTC.

Many counts were recorded for this clonotype. The chain recombines TRBV19 with TRBJ1-5; D may be TRBD1 (6 bases). The V end lost 7 bases, the J end lost 6 bases, and 10 bases lay between the germline ends. The CDR3 runs to 12 residues. Per the germline V gene, CDR1 is LNHDA and CDR2 is SQIVND (reference sequence). CDR3 in amino acids: CASTTGIQPQHF. The CDR3 DNA reads as TGTGCCAGTACAACAGGGATTCAGCCCCAGCATTTT. Based on the CDR3 plus reference TRBV19 and TRBJ1-5, the full variable domain is DGGITQSPKYLFRKEGQNVTLSCEQNLNHDAMYWYRQDPGQGLRLIYYSQIVNDFQKGDIAEGYSVSREKKESFPLTVTSAQKNPTAFYLCASTTGIQPQHFGDGTRLSIL.

A remark on this clonotype: A much larger clone lies one base from this, so it may be a read error. The DNA for the CDR3 is TGTGCCAGCAGCCTTACCGAGTCTAGGGGGCAGTACTTC. Its translation is CASSLTESRGQYF. The chain recombines TRBV7-2 with TRBJ2-7; D might be TRBD1 (5 bases). Germline loops: CDR1 SGHTA, CDR2 FQGNSA. The length of the CDR3 is 13 residues. V was cut by 5 bases and J by 9 bases, with 17 bases left in between.

The sample holds many counts of this clonotype. The chain links TRBV12-3 or TRBV12-4 to TRBJ2-3; D could derive from TRBD1 or TRBD2 (5 bases each). The CDR3 totals 18 residues. V dropped 6 bases and J dropped 6 bases, with 28 bases sitting between them. The DNA for the CDR3 is TGTGCCAGCAGCCCGGACGCTCTGGGACGCTGGTTCGGCGATACGCAGTATTTT. This codes for CASSPDALGRWFGDTQYF.

Ten or more counts support this clonotype. CDR3 protein: CASSMPAKETQYF. CDR3 DNA sequence: TGTGCCAGCAGCATGCCGGCCAAAGAGACCCAGTACTTC. V is TRBV11-2 and J is TRBJ2-5; no reliable D call. Germline V lookup: CDR1 SGHAT, CDR2 FQNNGV. Trimming took off 5 bases at V and 3 bases at J, with 10 bases between the two ends. The CDR3 is made up of 13 amino acids. Drawing the rest from reference TRBV11-2 and TRBJ2-5, the complete variable domain is EAGVAQSPRYKIIEKRQSVAFWCNPISGHATLYWYQQILGQGPKLLIQFQNNGVVDDSQLPKDRFSAERLKGVDSTLKIQPAKLEDSAVYLCASSMPAKETQYFGPGTRLLVL.

Remarks on this clonotype: This may come from a read error, since a much larger clone is one base off. The CDR3 end shows no conserved phenylalanine or tryptophan, and so a read error is likely. This chain uses TRBV20-1 with TRBJ2-6; no clear D gene. This CDR3 region has 12 residues. Looked up from germline, CDR1 is DFQATT and CDR2 is SNEGSKA (reference sequence). The CDR3, as DNA: TGCAGTGCTCTCTCTGGAGCCAACGTCCTGACTTGC. Translation: CSALSGANVLTC.

This clonotype was seen ten or more times. The chain carries TRBV20-1 and TRBJ1-6, with D possibly being TRBD1 (6 bases). This CDR3 region has 19 residues. In germline, CDR1 is DFQATT, CDR2 SNEGSKA (reference sequence). V was shortened by 2 bases and J by 0 bases, with 20 bases between the two germline ends. The CDR3, as DNA: TGCAGTGCTAGAAGGGGGGGACACGATGCGAGCTCCTATAATTCACCCCTCCACTTT. Residues: CSARRGGHDASSYNSPLHF.

This clonotype was detected ten times or more. V usage is TRBV28 and J usage is TRBJ2-7; D is uncertain. Trimming removed 2 bases from V and 6 bases from J, with 14 bases in between. Germline V gene sequence: CDR1 MDHEN, CDR2 SYDVKM. The CDR3 length is 14 residues. The CDR3 loop is CASSLPTGLIEQYF. CDR3 sequence (DNA): TGTGCCAGCAGTTTACCGACGGGCCTTATCGAGCAGTACTTC.

There are many counts of this clonotype. The J gene is TRBJ2-1, the V gene TRBV11-2; 9 bases are a match to TRBD2. V gave up 1 base and J gave up 3 bases; unmatched junction bases: 13. The CDR3 has 19 amino acids. Germline CDR1 is SGHAT and CDR2 is FQNNGV. CDR3 DNA: TGTGCCAGCAGCTTAGGGACTAGCGCCGCATCGGCCATCTACAATGAGCAGTTCTTC. Translated, it gives CASSLGTSAASAIYNEQFF.

This clonotype was seen ten or more times. This sequence joins TRBV27 and TRBJ1-5, with 9 bases fitting TRBD1. The CDR3 contains 16 residues. J lost 1 base, V lost 4 bases, and 5 bases had no gene match. Germline-derived CDR1 and CDR2 are MNHEY and SMNVEV (reference sequence). The CDR3 DNA is TGTGCCAGCAGTTCACTCGGGACAGGGAGCAATCAGCCCCAGCATTTT. Residues: CASSSLGTGSNQPQHF.

The table lists this clonotype with many counts. The chain uses TRBV5-1 and TRBJ1-1; D is unclear. Trimming took off 4 bases at V and 1 base at J, with 8 bases between the two ends. CDR3 size: 13 residues. Germline loops: CDR1 SGHRS, CDR2 YFSETQ. CDR3 sequence reads: CASSQRENTEAFF. CDR3 coding DNA: TGCGCCAGCAGCCAGAGAGAGAACACTGAAGCTTTCTTT.

In this sample, this clonotype turned up a few times. Germline is not matched at one junction end, which may reflect a read error. This rearrangement joins TRBV15 to TRBJ2-2, with D hard to call. Germline assignment: CDR1 LNHNV and CDR2 YYDKDF (reference sequence). The CDR3 covers 13 residues. For the CDR3, the DNA is TGTACCACCAGCAGCTCCTTTGGCGGGGAGCTGTTTTTT. Its translation: CTTSSSFGGELFF.